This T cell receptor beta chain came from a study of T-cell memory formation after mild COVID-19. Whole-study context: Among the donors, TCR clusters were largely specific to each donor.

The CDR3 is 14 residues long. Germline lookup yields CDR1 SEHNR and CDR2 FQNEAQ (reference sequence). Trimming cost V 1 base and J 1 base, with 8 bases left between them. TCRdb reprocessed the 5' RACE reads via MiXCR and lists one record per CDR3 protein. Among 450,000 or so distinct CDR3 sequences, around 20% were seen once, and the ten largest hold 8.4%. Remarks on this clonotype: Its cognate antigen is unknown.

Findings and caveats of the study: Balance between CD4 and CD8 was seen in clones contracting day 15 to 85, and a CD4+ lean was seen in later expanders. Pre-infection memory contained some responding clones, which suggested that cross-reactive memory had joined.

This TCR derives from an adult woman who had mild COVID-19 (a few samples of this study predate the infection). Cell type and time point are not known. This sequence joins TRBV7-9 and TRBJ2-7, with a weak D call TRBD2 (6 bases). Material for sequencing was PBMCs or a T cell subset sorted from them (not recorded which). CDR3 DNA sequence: TGTGCCAGCAGCTTAGACGGGGGATCCTACGAGCAGTACTTC. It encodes CASSLDGGSYEQYF.